These T cell receptor beta chains were read from a single sample in a study of early T cells in non-severe SARS-CoV-2 infection. MiXCR, applied by TCRdb to the 5' RACE reads, yields one record per CDR3 protein. Here the sample spans tens of thousands of distinct CDR3 sequences, approximately 12% being singletons. Sequenced: whole blood. The receptors here all came from an adult who was a healthcare worker with PCR-confirmed SARS-CoV-2 infection or an uninfected control (not recorded which). CDR3s include the opening cysteine and the closing phenylalanine or tryptophan. D genes are given only for firm matches. The listing skips clone size in some rows; elsewhere it reads once, few, many or a size class.

clone size,V gene,D gene,J gene,CDR3 protein,CDR3 DNA
many,TRBV30,.,TRBJ1-1,CAWSVGGDTEAFF,TGTGCCTGGAGTGTGGGGGGGGACACTGAAGCTTTCTTT
.,TRBV29-1,.,TRBJ2-1,CSATRGFGSSYNEQFF,TGCAGCGCCACCCGGGGCTTCGGAAGCTCCTACAATGAGCAGTTCTTC
many,TRBV28,.,TRBJ2-7,CASTKRDGTHYEQYF,TGTGCCAGCACTAAGAGGGATGGAACCCACTACGAGCAGTACTTC
few,TRBV20-1,.,TRBJ2-7,CSARDNDLLSYEQYF,TGCAGTGCTAGAGATAACGACTTACTGTCCTACGAGCAGTACTTC
many,TRBV4-3,.,TRBJ2-1,CASSQDAGGDSYNEQFF,TGCGCCAGCAGCCAAGATGCAGGAGGAGACTCCTACAATGAGCAGTTCTTC
few,TRBV20-1,.,TRBJ1-1,CSASNGRNTEAFF,TGCAGTGCTAGTAACGGAAGGAACACTGAAGCTTTCTTT
.,TRBV29-1,TRBD1,TRBJ2-2,CSAVTRKTGGIGELFF,TGCAGCGCCGTGACGAGGAAGACAGGGGGCATCGGGGAGCTGTTTTTT
.,TRBV5-1,.,TRBJ1-2,CASSLQATNYGYTF,TGCGCCAGCAGCTTGCAGGCCACGAACTATGGCTACACCTTC
many,TRBV10-3,TRBD2,TRBJ2-1,CAITEGAGGALSSYNEQFF,TGTGCCATCACCGAGGGAGCGGGGGGTGCCCTGAGCTCCTACAATGAGCAGTTCTTC
many,TRBV3-1,.,TRBJ2-7,CASSQRGTYEQYF,TGTGCCAGCAGCCAACGAGGGACCTACGAGCAGTACTTC
many,TRBV6-5,.,TRBJ2-7,CASRPNTLYEQYF,TGTGCCAGCAGGCCTAACACGCTGTACGAGCAGTACTTC
.,TRBV30,.,TRBJ2-6,CAWSVRTTPGANVLTF,TGTGCCTGGAGTGTACGGACTACCCCTGGGGCCAACGTCCTGACTTTC
many,TRBV27,.,TRBJ1-6,CASSPWGNSPLHF,TGTGCCAGCAGTCCTTGGGGTAATTCACCCCTCCACTTT
few,TRBV5-1,.,TRBJ2-7,CASSLEMASSEQYF,TGCGCCAGCAGCTTGGAAATGGCTAGCAGCGAGCAGTACTTC
many,TRBV28,.,TRBJ2-7,CASSLGGSYEQYF,TGTGCCAGCAGCCTTGGGGGCTCCTACGAGCAGTACTTC
many,TRBV9,TRBD1,TRBJ1-2,CASRRDSYYGYTF,TGTGCCAGCAGAAGGGACAGCTACTATGGCTACACCTTC
few,TRBV24-1,TRBD1,TRBJ1-1,CATRGQGASTEAFF,TGTGCCACCAGGGGCCAGGGGGCGAGCACTGAAGCTTTCTTT
.,TRBV28,.,TRBJ1-5,CASSFNGGNQPQHF,TGTGCCAGCAGTTTTAATGGGGGCAATCAGCCCCAGCATTTT
.,TRBV11-2,.,TRBJ1-1,CASSLGGPGVEAFF,TGTGCCAGCAGCTTAGGGGGGCCAGGGGTTGAAGCTTTCTTT
few,TRBV29-1,.,TRBJ2-3,CSVGRDGSTDTQYF,TGCAGCGTTGGCCGGGACGGCAGCACAGATACGCAGTATTTT
many,TRBV11-2,TRBD2,TRBJ2-1,CASSLDSPTSGGAREQFF,TGTGCCAGCAGCTTAGATTCCCCGACTAGCGGGGGGGCTCGTGAGCAGTTCTTC
many,TRBV7-9,.,TRBJ2-1,CASSLPGVHNEQFF,TGTGCCAGCAGCTTACCGGGAGTCCACAATGAGCAGTTCTTC
few,TRBV10-2,TRBD1,TRBJ2-1,CASRTTGGTVKFF,TGCGCCAGCAGAACAACAGGGGGGACTGTGAAGTTCTTC
many,TRBV4-1,.,TRBJ1-6,CASRYNLREINSPLHF,TGCGCCAGCCGCTATAACCTCAGGGAAATCAATTCACCCCTCCACTTT
many,TRBV28,TRBD2,TRBJ2-7,CASSPSGRTYEQYF,TGTGCCAGCAGTCCTAGCGGGAGAACCTACGAGCAGTACTTC
many,TRBV27,TRBD1,TRBJ2-7,CASSLSFYRDRSYEQYF,TGTGCCAGCAGTTTATCATTTTACCGGGACAGGAGCTACGAGCAGTACTTC
many,TRBV20-1,.,TRBJ1-6,CSARDLVRGDSPLHF,TGCAGTGCTAGAGATTTGGTAAGGGGTGATTCACCCCTCCACTTT
many,TRBV12-3/TRBV12-4,.,TRBJ1-1,CASSLAQNTEAFF,TGTGCCAGCAGTTTGGCGCAGAACACTGAAGCTTTCTTT
few,TRBV5-6,.,TRBJ2-1,CASSLNANEQFF,TGTGCCAGCAGCTTGAATGCGAATGAGCAGTTCTTC
many,TRBV24-1,.,TRBJ1-2,CATSDVFYGYTF,TGTGCCACCAGTGATGTCTTCTATGGCTACACCTTC
many,TRBV7-2,TRBD1,TRBJ1-1,CASSWGQMNTEAFF,TGTGCCAGCAGCTGGGGACAGATGAACACTGAAGCTTTCTTT
few,TRBV7-2,.,TRBJ1-5,CASSPISNQPQHF,TGTGCCAGCAGCCCAATTTCCAATCAGCCCCAGCATTTT